This T cell receptor beta chain came from a study of blood T cell repertoires in COVID-19 (dated by TCRdb to 2020 to 2022). Notes on the research overall: Collaborator samples came from the United States, Italy and Spain and covered acute and convalescent phases of COVID-19. The material from the prospective study consisted of cDNA or gDNA derived from T cells, B-cell-depleted T cells, or PBMCs. The dataset comprised deeply sampled blood TCRbeta repertoires from subjects exposed to, actively infected with, or recovered from COVID-19. The repertoires were released in a freely available public database meant as a resource for research on the immune response to SARS-CoV-2. The samples were drawn from two sources: the first 160 participants of the ongoing ImmuneRACE study, and 1,200 or so subjects contributed by 6 global collaborators. Nearly every sample came with metadata listing a de-identified subject ID, COVID-19 status, age in years and sex. HLA class I and class II types, where available, came from metadata supplied by the sample provider rather than from assay-based typing.

Participants in the prospective study were aged about 18 to 95 years, lived in 24 United States geographic areas, and enrolled through a virtual design. In the prospective study, cohorts were assigned on the basis of participant-reported clinical history obtained from a screening survey and a study questionnaire. Recovered participants in ImmuneRACE Cohort 3 were defined as having two consecutive negative NP/OP PCR tests, clearance from a healthcare professional, or resolution of symptoms. Mobile phlebotomists in the prospective study collected whole blood, serum and a nasopharyngeal or oropharyngeal swab from every participant. Participants in the prospective study had the option to provide additional blood draws and questionnaires over an approximately 2-month period. Before DNA extraction, prospective study blood samples were shipped either frozen or at room temperature. TCRbeta CDR3 regions were amplified from genomic DNA by means of the immunoSEQ Assay, a bias-controlled multiplex PCR. The paper's data handling went like this. The number of nucleated cells in each sample was estimated by amplification of reference gene primers within the assay. To quantify the absolute abundance of each unique TCRbeta CDR3 rearrangement, sequence reads were collapsed and filtered. For each sample, productive Simpson clonality was calculated as the square root of Simpson's diversity index across productive rearrangements. TCRdb took this table from immuneACCESS and kept in-frame rearrangements with V and J called. Such tables lack part of the clones; where checked against another copy, unresolved V genes explain under half of the gap, and the rest is unexplained. The V and J calls and the clone size are those of that table, but D and trimming were determined from the DNA. The sample table contains over 200,000 clones; only one count was recorded for around 90% of them. 1.2% of the sample goes to the ten largest clones.

What the study reported, not specific to this receptor: The quantity of clinical and demographic metadata differed by source and by participant and was supplied without curation.

In regard to this clone: Its specific antigen is unknown. No per-base quality is available; no much larger clone lies one base away.

The CDR3 measures 18 amino acids from cysteine to phenylalanine. Left in the record is the CDR3 DNA by itself, 54 bases read in frame from the first base. Trimming leaves V shorter by 5 bases and J shorter by 1 base, with the junction holding 14 bases beyond the gene matches. The germline V gene sets CDR1 to MGHDK and CDR2 to SYGVNS. In this chain, TRBV25-1 is recombined with TRBJ2-1, with 7 middle bases fitting TRBD1. Sequencing used PBMCs or T cells enriched from blood (not recorded which). The source is a man aged 25 to 40 who had recovered from COVID-19. The DNA is TGTGCCAGCAGTAGGTTTCACAGGGGTGCGGAGTCCTACAATGAGCAGTTCTTC. This codes for CASSRFHRGAESYNEQFF.